Following are 31 T cell receptor beta chains from one sample sequenced in a study of blood T cells in healthy people across ages. It was with a sample-barcoded 5' primer and a J-beta primer mix that a second PCR of roughly 7 to 12 cycles was run. TCRdb reanalysed the 5' RACE reads using MiXCR and keeps one entry per CDR3 protein. The data hold around 990,000 distinct CDR3 sequences, with roughly a quarter observed a single time. These data were also filed under a second study, of T cells of mothers and their children.

Source material: blood. The receptors shown here come from a girl aged 2 to 10 in good health.

This clonotype was recorded a few times. The chain combines TRBV7-2 with TRBJ2-5; either TRBD1 or TRBD2 may supply D (5 bases each). The J call may be mistaken, given a closer DNA end match to TRBJ2-7. This CDR3 region has 14 residues. The germline CDR1 and CDR2 sequences are SGHTA and FQGNSA. The CDR3 here is CASTPWGGPYEQYF. The DNA for the CDR3 is TGTGCCAGCACCCCGTGGGGCGGGCCCTACGAGCAGTACTTC.

The CDR3 sequence is CASSPRGQGRVGTGELFF. The CDR3 DNA sequence: TGTGCCAGCAGTCCAAGGGGACAGGGAAGGGTTGGGACCGGGGAGCTGTTTTTT. The chain couples TRBV12-3 or TRBV12-4 to TRBJ2-2, with 9 bases aligning to TRBD1. The CDR3 spans 18 residues. Trimming took 5 bases from V and 5 from J; bases not matched to a gene: 15.

The sample holds a few counts of this clonotype. The chain links TRBV9 to TRBJ2-7, with 8 nucleotides matching TRBD1. The germline gives CDR1 SGDLS, CDR2 YYNGEE. This CDR3 has 15 residues. V was clipped by 6 bases and J by 0 bases; unmatched bases: 8. The CDR3 spells CASIASTGGSYEQYF. In DNA, the CDR3 is TGTGCCAGCATCGCATCTACAGGGGGCTCCTACGAGCAGTACTTC. Full variable domain (remainder filled in from reference TRBV9 and TRBJ2-7): DSGVTQTPKHLITATGQRVTLRCSPRSGDLSVYWYQQSLDQGLQFLIQYYNGEERAKGNILERFSAQQFPDLHSELNLSSLELGDSALYFCASIASTGGSYEQYFGPGTRLTVT.

The chain couples TRBV28 to TRBJ1-5; D ambiguous. Trimming pared 5 bases from V and 0 bases from J, leaving 11 bases between. This CDR3 spans 15 amino acids. Germline V lookup: CDR1 MDHEN, CDR2 SYDVKM. The DNA of the CDR3 is TGTGCCAGCAGTCCAGGCCCATATAGCAATCAGCCCCAGCATTTT. Amino acid sequence: CASSPGPYSNQPQHF.

This clonotype occurred a few times. The rearrangement uses TRBV6-1 and TRBJ2-7, with 10 positions matching TRBD2. After removal of 1 base from V and 3 bases from J, the junction contained 9 bases not matched to a gene. The CDR3 is made up of 17 amino acids. CDR1 MNHNS and CDR2 SASEGT come from the germline V gene. CDR3 DNA sequence: TGTGCCAGCAGTGAAGTACTAGCGGGACACTTAGGCTACGAGCAGTACTTC. This translates into CASSEVLAGHLGYEQYF.

V usage is TRBV27 and J usage is TRBJ2-5; D may correspond to TRBD1 or TRBD2 (5 bases each). The CDR3 runs 14 residues. V was clipped by 10 bases and J by 5 bases, with 20 bases between them. Germline V CDR1 and CDR2: MNHEY, SMNVEV (reference sequence). CDR3 in DNA: TGTGCCACCCGTAGTCTGGGGGTAACGGAGACCCAGTACTTC. Amino acids: CATRSLGVTETQYF.

The chain is built from TRBV11-2 and TRBJ1-4; D uncertain. V was trimmed by 5 bases and J by 3 bases, leaving 10 bases between them. This CDR3 comprises 14 residues. Germline-derived CDR1 and CDR2 are SGHAT and FQNNGV. The CDR3 is CASSQVSPNEKLFF. The DNA for the CDR3 is TGTGCCAGCAGCCAAGTGTCACCTAATGAAAAACTGTTTTTT.

This clonotype has just a few counts. The CDR3 DNA is TGTGCCAGCAGCCCCGGGAACGCCAAAAGAGGTGAAGCTTTCTTT. Translation: CASSPGNAKRGEAFF. The rearrangement uses TRBV7-9 and TRBJ1-1; D not resolved. Trimming pared 5 bases from V and 7 bases from J, leaving 20 bases between. The CDR3 is 15 amino acids. Germline V gene data show CDR1 as SEHNR and CDR2 as FQNEAQ (reference sequence).

This clonotype was seen a handful of times. The chain joins TRBV7-2 to TRBJ2-5; a possible D gene is TRBD1 (6 bases). Germline CDR1 SGHTA, CDR2 FQGNSA. V was trimmed by 3 bases and J by 5 bases, leaving 22 bases between them. The length of the CDR3 is 17 residues. CDR3 nucleotide sequence: TGTGCCAGCAGCTTTACCCTACAGGGATGGTGGGAGGAGACCCAGTACTTC. This gives the protein CASSFTLQGWWEETQYF.

In its sample, this clonotype was seen a few times. This chain connects TRBV7-2 to TRBJ2-5, with D uncertain. Matching the DNA end better, TRBJ2-7 makes the J call doubtful. The CDR3 totals 14 residues. Germline CDR1 SGHTA, CDR2 FQGNSA. CDR3 region: CASSLGLGTYEQYF. The CDR3 region has the DNA TGTGCCAGCAGCTTAGGGCTGGGCACCTACGAGCAGTACTTC.

This clonotype came up a few times. The chain has TRBV9 and TRBJ1-1, with D perhaps TRBD1 (5 bases). Germline V lookup: CDR1 SGDLS, CDR2 YYNGEE. The CDR3 extends over 15 amino acids. V was cut by 0 bases and J by 5 bases, with 14 bases left in between. CDR3 sequence (DNA): TGTGCCAGCAGCGTAGGTTTGGACACGAGTACTGAAGCTTTCTTT. Its translation: CASSVGLDTSTEAFF.

The chain links TRBV18 to TRBJ1-2, with D unclear. Germline CDR1 is KGHSH and CDR2 is LQKENI. V lost 3 bases and J 4 bases, leaving 15 bases between the germline ends. The CDR3 runs to 15 residues. CDR3 in amino acids: CASSPASRTIYGYTF. In nucleotides, the CDR3 is TGTGCCAGCTCACCTGCTAGTCGAACCATCTATGGCTACACCTTC.

This clonotype was seen more than once but under ten times. The rearrangement links TRBV6-6 to TRBJ1-2; no definite D call. With 2 bases removed from V and 2 bases from J, the gap between germline ends came to 9 bases. This CDR3 is built from 14 residues. Germline values: CDR1 MNHNY, CDR2 SVGAGI (reference sequence). In nucleotides, the CDR3 is TGTGCCAGCAGTTACACACAGAGCAACTATGGCTACACCTTC. Translation: CASSYTQSNYGYTF.

The rearrangement uses TRBV2 and TRBJ2-5, with 14 nucleotides matching TRBD2. TRBJ2-1 explains the end of the DNA better; the J call may be wrong. CDR1 SNHLY and CDR2 FYNNEI come from the germline V gene. CDR3 length: 16 residues. CDR3 amino acids: CASSTGLAGVWDEQFF. CDR3 in DNA: TGTGCCAGCAGTACGGGACTAGCGGGAGTTTGGGATGAGCAGTTCTTC.

This clonotype was picked up a small number of times. The CDR3 loop reads CASSPTGAPYEQYF. In DNA form, the CDR3 reads TGTGCCAGCAGCCCGACAGGGGCCCCCTACGAGCAGTACTTC. V gene TRBV6-5 combines with J gene TRBJ2-7; 8 bases fit TRBD1. From germline, CDR1 is MNHEY and CDR2 SVGAGI. This CDR3 spans 14 amino acids. The V segment lost 6 bases and the J segment 2 bases; nucleotides outside the gene matches: 6.

V usage is TRBV29-1 and J usage is TRBJ1-2; D uncertain. The germline V and J ends were trimmed by 8 bases and 4 bases, with 20 bases remaining between them. Germline CDR1 SQVTM, CDR2 ANQGSEA. The CDR3 extends over 14 amino acids. CDR3 coding DNA: TGCAGCATCGCAGATCCACAGAGAGCCTATGGCTACACCTTC. Protein sequence: CSIADPQRAYGYTF.

The chain carries TRBV12-3 or TRBV12-4 and TRBJ2-3; D not certain. Trimming removed 3 bases at V and 8 bases at J, with 9 bases between. The CDR3 is made up of 12 amino acids. The CDR3 is CASSFDQTTQYF. The DNA of the CDR3 is TGTGCCAGCAGTTTTGATCAGACTACGCAGTATTTT.

This clonotype was detected many times. This chain joins TRBV5-6 and TRBJ2-7; either TRBD1 or TRBD2 may fit D (5 bases each). V lost 4 bases and J lost 4, with 24 bases in between. This CDR3 is 17 amino acids long. Germline CDR1 reads SGHDT; CDR2 reads YYEEEE. The CDR3, as DNA: TGTGCCAGCAGCCCTACGGGACCCCAAGAAGACGGATACGAGCAGTACTTC. Protein sequence: CASSPTGPQEDGYEQYF.

V and J are TRBV7-9 and TRBJ1-1, with D tentatively TRBD1 (6 bases). The CDR3 runs to 14 residues. V dropped 1 base and J dropped 11 bases, with 17 bases sitting between them. Per the germline V gene, CDR1 is SEHNR and CDR2 is FQNEAQ (reference sequence). The CDR3: CASSLEERRQVAFF. In DNA, the CDR3 is TGTGCCAGCAGCTTAGAGGAACGGCGACAGGTGGCTTTCTTT.

V usage is TRBV11-2 and J usage is TRBJ1-2; TRBD1 might be the D (6 bases). The germline V and J ends were trimmed by 0 bases and 4 bases, with 12 bases remaining between them. This CDR3 contains 15 residues. Germline CDR1 SGHAT, CDR2 FQNNGV. CDR3 in DNA: TGTGCCAGCAGCTTAGAAGTGGGGGCGGGCTATGGCTACACCTTC. This encodes CASSLEVGAGYGYTF.

This chain joins TRBV6-1 and TRBJ2-3; no firm D call. Germline CDR1 and CDR2: MNHNS and SASEGT. V shed 1 base and J shed 6 bases, with 8 bases lying between them. This CDR3 has 13 residues. CDR3 in DNA: TGTGCCAGCAGTGAAGTACGGGTTGATACGCAGTATTTT. Its translation is CASSEVRVDTQYF.

The V gene is TRBV5-1, the J gene TRBJ2-1; TRBD2 is a possible D gene (6 bases). Looked up from germline, CDR1 is SGHRS and CDR2 is YFSETQ. The CDR3 is made up of 16 amino acids. With 5 bases removed from V and 1 base from J, the gap between germline ends came to 16 bases. Here the CDR3 reads CASSRDSQGSYNEQFF. CDR3 bases: TGCGCCAGCAGTAGGGACTCTCAAGGGTCCTACAATGAGCAGTTCTTC.

This clonotype was seen a handful of times. The V call is TRBV18, the J call TRBJ2-3, with 10 bases matching TRBD1. This CDR3 region has 16 residues. Germline trimming cut 6 bases from V and 1 base from J; bases unmatched to any gene: 7. The germline V gene encodes CDR1 KGHSH and CDR2 LQKENI. The CDR3 is CASSWPGTGGTDTQYF. CDR3 nucleotide sequence: TGTGCCAGCTCGTGGCCCGGGACAGGGGGCACAGATACGCAGTATTTT.

With regard to this clonotype: Likely a read error: the CDR3 ends without its conserved phenylalanine or tryptophan. The V gene is TRBV29-1, the J gene TRBJ1-2; no definite D call. V lost 7 bases and J 7 bases, leaving 10 bases between the germline ends. This CDR3 is 10 amino acids long. CDR1 SQVTM and CDR2 ANQGSEA come from the germline V gene. CDR3 nucleotides: TGCAGCGATTCGGACGGTGGCTACACCATC. The encoded protein is CSDSDGGYTI.

This clonotype was detected a few times. The CDR3 nucleotides are TGTGCCAGCAGTGAAGCGGGGACTAGCGGGAGTGAGACCCAGTACTTC. It codes for CASSEAGTSGSETQYF. The gene calls are TRBV2 and TRBJ2-5, with 14 bases matching TRBD2. With 0 bases clipped from V and 5 bases from J, the junction kept 2 bases outside the gene matches. The germline V gene encodes CDR1 SNHLY and CDR2 FYNNEI. This CDR3 is built from 16 residues. Based on the CDR3 plus reference TRBV2 and TRBJ2-5, the full variable domain is EPEVTQTPSHQVTQMGQEVILRCVPISNHLYFYWYRQILGQKVEFLVSFYNNEISEKSEIFDDQFSVERPDGSNFTLKIRSTKLEDSAMYFCASSEAGTSGSETQYFGPGTRLLVL.

The chain has TRBV24-1 and TRBJ2-5; D is undetermined. The CDR3 contains 11 residues. CDR1 and CDR2 (germline): KGHDR, SFDVKD. V lost 6 bases, J lost 5 bases, and 6 bases lay in between. Written as DNA, the CDR3 is TGTGCCACCAGTTTGGGTGAGACCCAGTACTTC. Translation gives CATSLGETQYF.

The chain employs TRBV20-1 and TRBJ1-2, with D possibly matching TRBD1 (6 bases). The V end was cut by 7 bases, the J end by 6 bases, with 15 bases between. The CDR3 consists of 12 residues. The germline V gene has CDR1 DFQATT and CDR2 SNEGSKA (reference sequence). DNA of the CDR3: TGCAGTGGGACAGAAGGTTTAAATGGCTACACCTTC. This translates into CSGTEGLNGYTF.

V and J are TRBV28 and TRBJ2-7, with D possibly matching TRBD1 (5 bases). The germline V and J ends were trimmed by 2 bases and 6 bases, with 14 bases remaining between them. Per the germline V gene, CDR1 is MDHEN and CDR2 is SYDVKM. The CDR3 length is 14 residues. In DNA, the CDR3 is TGTGCCAGCAGTTTAGGCCAGGGTTCGGGCGAGCAGTACTTC. Translation: CASSLGQGSGEQYF. Full variable domain (outside the CDR3, taken from reference TRBV28 and TRBJ2-7): DVKVTQSSRYLVKRTGEKVFLECVQDMDHENMFWYRQDPGLGLRLIYFSYDVKMKEKGDIPEGYSVSREKKERFSLILESASTNQTSMYLCASSLGQGSGEQYFGPGTRLTVT.

The chain is built from TRBV7-9 and TRBJ1-4, with D possibly being TRBD1 (5 bases). This CDR3 has 14 amino acids. The V gene lost 9 bases and the J gene lost 4 bases, with 15 bases spanning the gap. CDR1 and CDR2 from the germline V gene are SEHNR and FQNEAQ (reference sequence). The CDR3 loop is CASKQAGVNEKLFF. The CDR3 DNA reads as TGTGCCAGTAAACAGGCCGGGGTTAATGAAAAACTGTTTTTT. Based on the CDR3 plus reference TRBV7-9 and TRBJ1-4, the full variable domain is DTGVSQNPRHKITKRGQNVTFRCDPISEHNRLYWYRQTLGQGPEFLTYFQNEAQLEKSRLLSDRFSAERPKGSFSTLEIQRTEQGDSAMYLCASKQAGVNEKLFFGSGTQLSVL.

The V call is TRBV4-1, the J call TRBJ2-7; the match to TRBD2 covers 8 bases. Per the germline V gene, CDR1 is MGHRA and CDR2 is YSYEKL. J lost 3 bases, V lost 3 bases, and 7 bases had no gene match. The CDR3 is 15 residues long. The DNA of the CDR3 is TGCGCCAGCAGCCAGGCCCCCGGGACTAGCTACGAGCAGTACTTC. Encoded protein: CASSQAPGTSYEQYF.

A few counts support this clonotype. This chain links TRBV28 with TRBJ2-1; perhaps D is TRBD1 or TRBD2 (5 bases each). V lost 1 base to trimming and J lost 10 bases, with 14 bases between them. The length of the CDR3 is 14 residues. The V gene's germline CDR1 is MDHEN and CDR2 SYDVKM. CDR3 nucleotide sequence: TGTGCCAGCAGTTTATCCGGGGCAGGGCCAGAGCAGTTCTTC. Translation: CASSLSGAGPEQFF.